Below are 9 T cell receptor beta chains sequenced from a single sample in a study of tumor-infiltrating lymphocytes in localized non-small cell lung cancer. TCRdb keeps only in-frame clones here, not all; method: immunoSEQ multiplex PCR. The sample lists 2,500 to 3,500 clones, around 50% occurring once. What was sequenced was uninvolved lung tissue not adjacent to the tumor. Receptors were obtained from a human donor with non-small cell lung cancer.

The CDR3 sequence is CASSPDGGSRPQHF. The CDR3 DNA is TGTGCCAGCAGCCCTGACGGGGGGAGTCGGCCCCAGCATTTT. The chain couples TRBV9 to TRBJ1-5; perhaps TRBD1 as D (5 bases). Germline V gives CDR1 SGDLS, CDR2 YYNGEE. CDR3 size: 14 residues. The ends were cut back, 4 bases at V and 9 bases at J, with 17 bases in the middle.

This clone has only a few counts. The genes are TRBV6-1 and TRBJ1-3; D is unclear. Looked up from germline, CDR1 is MNHNS and CDR2 is SASEGT. There are 16 residues in the CDR3. V was shortened by 3 bases and J by 2 bases, with 14 bases between the two germline ends. The CDR3 region is CASSEGSRRPGNTIYF. The CDR3 coding sequence is TGTGCCAGCAGTGAGGGGTCCCGACGACCTGGAAACACCATATATTTT.

The chain is built from TRBV20-1 and TRBJ1-2; D gene unclear. The ends were cut back, 0 bases at V and 10 bases at J, with 3 bases in the middle. CDR3 length: 9 residues. Germline CDR1 reads DFQATT; CDR2 reads SNEGSKA (reference sequence). The DNA of the CDR3 is TGCAGTGCTAGAGAGTTCTACACCTTC. Translating it yields CSAREFYTF.

The J gene is TRBJ1-2, the V gene TRBV7-2, with D possibly being TRBD1 (6 bases). The CDR3 sequence is 12 residues long. Germline V gives CDR1 SGHTA, CDR2 FQGNSA. V was cut by 4 bases and J by 9 bases, with 12 bases left in between. The CDR3 loop reads CASSSRGLSYTF. The DNA for the CDR3 is TGTGCCAGCAGCTCCAGGGGTTTGAGCTACACCTTC.

V and J are TRBV9 and TRBJ2-5; TRBD2 matches at 7 bases. Losses at the gene ends were 2 bases for V and 4 bases for J; bases not matched to a gene: 8. CDR1 SGDLS and CDR2 YYNGEE come from the germline V gene. This CDR3 is 15 amino acids long. Written as DNA, the CDR3 is TGTGCCAGCAGCGTTAGCGGGCTGGGGGGAGAGACCCAGTACTTC. Residues: CASSVSGLGGETQYF.

Turning to this clone: One end of the junction is discordant with germline, which a read error may explain. This chain connects TRBV7-7 to TRBJ1-5, with unresolved D. The CDR3 has 15 residues. From germline, CDR1 is SSHAT and CDR2 FNYEAQ (reference sequence). CDR3 nucleotide sequence: TGTGCTAGCAGCTTAGCGGAGACAAACAATCAGCCCCAGCATTTT. This encodes CASSLAETNNQPQHF. Supplemented by reference TRBV7-7 and TRBJ1-5, the full variable domain reads GAGVSQSPRYKVTKRGQDVTLRCDPISSHATLYWYQQALGQGPEFLTYFNYEAQPDKSGLPSDRFSAERPEGSISTLTIQRTEQRDSAMYRCASSLAETNNQPQHFGDGTRLSIL.

V is TRBV5-6 and J is TRBJ2-1, with TRBD1 as a possible D gene (5 bases). The CDR3 loop spans 11 amino acids. The V and J ends lost 4 bases and 10 bases respectively, with 9 bases between them. CDR1 and CDR2 from the germline V gene are SGHDT and YYEEEE. The CDR3 region has the DNA TGTGCCAGCAGCGGGGCCTGGGAGCAGTTCTTC. Translating gives CASSGAWEQFF.

The CDR3 reads CASSAHGLTDEKLFF. CDR3 nucleotides: TGTGCCAGCAGCGCCCACGGCTTGACGGACGAAAAACTGTTTTTT. The chain carries TRBV11-2 and TRBJ1-4; D is undetermined. This CDR3 is 15 amino acids long. CDR1 is SGHAT and CDR2 is FQNNGV in the germline V gene. Between the trimmed V and J ends, which lost 5 bases and 8 bases, there was a span of 18 bases.

The J gene is TRBJ2-7, the V gene TRBV29-1, with unresolved D. Looked up from germline, CDR1 is SQVTM and CDR2 is ANQGSEA. V lost 4 bases to trimming and J lost 1 base, with 11 bases between them. The CDR3 totals 13 residues. The CDR3 sequence is CSVGWVGSYEQYF. DNA for the CDR3: TGCAGCGTTGGATGGGTGGGGTCCTACGAGCAGTACTTC.